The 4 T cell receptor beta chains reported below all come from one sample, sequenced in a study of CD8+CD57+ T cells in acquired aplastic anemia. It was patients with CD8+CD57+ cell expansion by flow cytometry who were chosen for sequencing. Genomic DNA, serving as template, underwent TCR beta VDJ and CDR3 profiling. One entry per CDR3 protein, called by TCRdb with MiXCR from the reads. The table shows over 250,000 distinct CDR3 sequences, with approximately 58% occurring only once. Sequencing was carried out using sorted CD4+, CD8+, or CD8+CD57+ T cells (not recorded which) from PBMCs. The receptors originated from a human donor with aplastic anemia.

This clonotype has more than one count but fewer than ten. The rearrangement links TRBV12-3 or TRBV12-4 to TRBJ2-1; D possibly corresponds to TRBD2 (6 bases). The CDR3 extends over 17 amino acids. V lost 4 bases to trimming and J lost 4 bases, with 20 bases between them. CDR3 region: CASSYGTGGIRYNEQFF. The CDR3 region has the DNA TGTGCCAGCAGTTATGGGACTGGCGGGATCCGATACAATGAGCAGTTCTTC.

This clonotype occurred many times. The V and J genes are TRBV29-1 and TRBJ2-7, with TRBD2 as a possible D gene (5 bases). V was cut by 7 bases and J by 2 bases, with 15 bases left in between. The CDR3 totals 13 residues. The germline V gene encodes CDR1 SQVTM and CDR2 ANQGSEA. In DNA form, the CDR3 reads TGCAGCGCTGCCGGGATTGGGACCTACGAGCAGTACTTC. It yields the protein CSAAGIGTYEQYF.

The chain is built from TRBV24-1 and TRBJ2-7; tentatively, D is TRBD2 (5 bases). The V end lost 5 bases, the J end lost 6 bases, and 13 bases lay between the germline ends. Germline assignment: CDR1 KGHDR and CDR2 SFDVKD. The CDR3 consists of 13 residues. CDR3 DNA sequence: TGTGCCACCAGTGGCCGGGAAAACGCCGAGCAGTACTTC. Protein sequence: CATSGRENAEQYF.

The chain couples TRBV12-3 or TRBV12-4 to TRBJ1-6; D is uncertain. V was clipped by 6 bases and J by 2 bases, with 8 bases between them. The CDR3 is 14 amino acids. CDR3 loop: CASSFTTYNSPLHF. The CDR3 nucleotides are TGTGCCAGCAGCTTCACAACCTATAATTCACCCCTCCACTTT.